What follows are 10 T cell receptor beta chains derived from one specimen sequenced in a study of cytomegalovirus exposure and HLA in healthy donors. The PCR had 60 Vbeta and 13 Jbeta primers. TCRdb's copy holds only in-frame clones and misses some; the assay was immunoSEQ multiplex PCR. The sample holds fewer than 150,000 clones; about 77% are singletons and the top ten take around 1.2%. The sequencing input was PBMCs. Receptor source: a man aged 45-65 years in good health and CMV-seronegative.

This chain links TRBV5-5 with TRBJ2-5; TRBD2 might be the D (5 bases). CDR3 length: 17 amino acids. Per germline, CDR1 SGHKS and CDR2 YYEKEE (reference sequence). Trimming stripped 2 bases from V and 2 bases from J, with 19 bases between. The CDR3 region has the DNA TGTGCCAGCAGCTTAACCGCCACGGGATACAATCAAGAGACCCAGTACTTC. Translation: CASSLTATGYNQETQYF.

This clone came up once. The rearrangement uses TRBV7-9 and TRBJ2-7, with 11 bases aligning to TRBD1. With V trimmed by 4 bases and J by 4 bases, 9 bases remained unmatched. The CDR3 is made up of 16 amino acids. Germline values: CDR1 SEHNR, CDR2 FQNEAQ (reference sequence). This CDR3 is CASSSYRDRGTYEQYF. The CDR3 DNA sequence: TGTGCCAGCAGCTCTTACCGGGACAGGGGGACTTACGAGCAGTACTTC.

The V call is TRBV11-2, the J call TRBJ2-7; 11 bases map to TRBD2. In germline, CDR1 is SGHAT, CDR2 FQNNGV. This CDR3 region has 14 residues. The V gene end was trimmed by 5 bases and the J gene end by 5 bases; junction bases not matched to a gene: 5. The chain's CDR3 is CASSLSGRADEQYF. CDR3 coding DNA: TGTGCCAGCAGCCTTAGCGGGAGGGCGGACGAGCAGTACTTC. The full variable domain, rest sourced from reference TRBV11-2 and TRBJ2-7, is EAGVAQSPRYKIIEKRQSVAFWCNPISGHATLYWYQQILGQGPKLLIQFQNNGVVDDSQLPKDRFSAERLKGVDSTLKIQPAKLEDSAVYLCASSLSGRADEQYFGPGTRLTVT.

This clone was seen once. The CDR3 reads CASSPATGNGYTF. The DNA of the CDR3 is TGTGCCAGCAGCCCCGCGACAGGGAACGGCTACACCTTC. The rearrangement links TRBV14 to TRBJ1-2; 7 nucleotides align to TRBD1. CDR1 and CDR2 (germline): SGHDN, FVKESK. The CDR3 contains 13 residues. V gave up 4 bases and J gave up 8 bases; unmatched junction bases: 7.

This clone appeared once. The J gene is TRBJ2-3, the V gene TRBV7-9; 7 bases fit TRBD2. Per germline, CDR1 SEHNR and CDR2 FQNEAQ (reference sequence). The CDR3 loop spans 12 amino acids. J lost 1 base, V lost 9 bases, and 1 base had no gene match. The CDR3 loop reads CARGLRTDTQYF. CDR3 bases: TGTGCCAGGGGACTACGCACAGATACGCAGTATTTT.

The gene calls are TRBV11-3 and TRBJ2-1, with 7 bases lining up with TRBD2. The V gene end was trimmed by 1 base and the J gene end by 3 bases; junction bases not matched to a gene: 0. Germline CDR1 SGHNT, CDR2 YENEEA. The length of the CDR3 is 14 residues. The CDR3 bases are TGTGCCAGCAGCTTAGGGACTAGCTACAATGAGCAGTTCTTC. Its protein product is CASSLGTSYNEQFF.

There are a few counts of this clone. V and J are TRBV7-4 and TRBJ1-3; no definite D call. Germline CDR1 and CDR2: SGHVT and SQSDAQ. This CDR3 is built from 19 residues. The ends were cut back, 3 bases at V and 1 base at J, with 22 bases in the middle. CDR3 bases: TGTGCCAGCAGCTTTGGAGAGGAGGCCCCAAAACTATCTGGAAACACCATATATTTT. Translated: CASSFGEEAPKLSGNTIYF.

Worth noting for this clone: The germline gene is not matched at one end of the junction; a read error may be the cause. This chain joins TRBV11-2 and TRBJ2-1; D gene unclear. The CDR3 has 13 residues. The germline V gene has CDR1 SGHAT and CDR2 FQNNGV. CDR3 nucleotides: TGTGCCAGCAGCTTAGGGGCCTACTATGAGCAGTTCTTC. Its translation: CASSLGAYYEQFF.

The V call is TRBV9, the J call TRBJ2-3, with 8 bases lining up with TRBD1. Per germline, CDR1 SGDLS and CDR2 YYNGEE. V dropped 0 bases and J dropped 2; count of bases not matched to a gene: 5. CDR3 size: 16 residues. CDR3 sequence reads: CASSVGGTGSTDTQYF. In DNA, the CDR3 is TGTGCCAGCAGCGTAGGCGGGACAGGCTCCACAGATACGCAGTATTTT.

This chain links TRBV9 with TRBJ2-5; D is perhaps TRBD2 (6 bases). Looked up from germline, CDR1 is SGDLS and CDR2 is YYNGEE. The ends were cut back, 4 bases at V and 2 bases at J, with 18 bases in the middle. The CDR3 is 16 amino acids. In nucleotides, the CDR3 is TGTGCCAGCAGCCTCACCACGGCGGGGCCACAAGAGACCCAGTACTTC. Protein sequence: CASSLTTAGPQETQYF.